This TCR beta chain was identified during a study of cytomegalovirus exposure and HLA in healthy donors (dated by TCRdb to about 2017). About the study as a whole: An earlier analysis of roughly 610 of the donors reported under 300 Gb of sequence data and 95 million to 130 million unique TCR beta sequences obtained from approximately 180 million T cells. Roughly 310 gigabases of sequencing data and roughly 90 million unique TCR sequences were included in an early release covering 550 to 650 HLA-typed donors. Of the 398 genotyped donors, around 81% fell in the genetic ancestry cluster associated with self-reported Caucasian donors. The study was designed to test whether signatures of past pathogen exposure could be identified by cataloging public T cell receptors. The study profiled the T cell repertoires of under 700 subjects by immunosequencing and related them to cytomegalovirus serostatus. In addition to the first cohort of approximately 650 subjects, a separate validation cohort of approximately 130 different subjects was used. High-throughput TCR immunosequencing, statistical association of individual TCRs with disease status, and machine learning were combined to predict cytomegalovirus infection status. A later analysis re-examined previously published TCR beta repertoires from several hundred donors and added high-resolution HLA genotyping to investigate patterns of TCR occurrence. The later analysis used no new phenotypic data to find candidate immune exposures, relying instead on TCR beta sequences and their occurrence across donors. An earlier analysis of several hundred of the donors applied high-throughput TCR beta sequencing to assess whether each TCR beta V gene segment acted as functional or pseudogenic. Donor age, sex, ethnicity and CMV serostatus were compiled together with the repertoire data. In a later genetic analysis, genome-wide SNP genotypes for about three fifths of the roughly 670 donors were used, and that subset was treated as a discovery cohort. All discovery cohort repertoires had been generated using a single sequencing platform. HLA typing included class I and class II loci at four-digit resolution. Typing coverage differed by locus: A, B, C, DRB1 and DQB1 were typed in about 620-640 donors, DQA1 in about 510, DPA1 in approximately 610, and DPB1 in approximately 450. Roughly five DR-DQ haplotypes were handled as single units for association and clustering, since linkage in the cohort was strong. On average, about 240,000 unique TCR beta nucleotide sequences were sequenced per donor among 350 to 400 genotyped donors of the cohort, with approximately 18% of those sequences being non-productive.

The library was obtained by the immunoSEQ multiplex PCR assay. The multiplex PCR relied on a mix of 60 forward primers for TCR Vbeta segments and 13 reverse primers for TCR Jbeta segments. A multiplex PCR assay on genomic DNA amplified the CDR3 region of rearranged TCR beta genes. The amplified TCR beta libraries were sequenced on the Illumina HiSeq System as 87-base-pair reads. On the authors' methods: In a later analysis, some 80 million unique TCR beta chains were counted across the roughly 670 repertoires, and roughly 10 million of these chains were shared by at least two donors. Raw reads were error-corrected and collapsed into unique sequences by a nearest-neighbor algorithm in which closely related sequences were merged to remove PCR and sequencing errors. CDR3 sequences were aligned to IMGT reference sequences to assign V, D and J gene segments. For a sequence to be retained, a match of at least six nucleotides to both a V gene segment and a J gene segment was required. Rearrangements were classified as productive when the CDR3 lacked stop codons and remained in frame with V and J, and all other rearrangements were classified as non-productive. Following IMGT convention, CDR3 was defined as the stretch from the second conserved V-encoded cysteine up to the conserved J-encoded phenylalanine. Sequences without an unambiguous match to a single V gene segment were excluded from the earlier analysis of 450 to 750 of the donors. An earlier analysis of several hundred of the donors called V segments functional above 56.7% productive rearrangements and segregating when the between-donor standard deviation exceeded 5%. A statistical classification framework was developed to diagnose cytomegalovirus status using the catalog of TCR beta chain sequences. A later analysis assigned V and J genes by comparing TCR nucleotide sequences with IMGT/GENE-DB human TR gene sequences. Using the TCRdist pipeline, a later analysis assigned CDR3 sequences along with most-parsimonious VDJ recombination scenarios. In a later analysis, every TCR beta chain was defined by the combination of its CDR3 amino acid sequence and its V-gene family, and reads without a unique V-gene family were dropped. As a way to deal with suspected cross-contamination and a sequencing artifact, a later analysis dropped 450 to 700 nucleotide sequences that were highly shared and had low generation probability. For each public chain, a later analysis derived a clonal expansion index from normalized ranks of inferred template counts within each repertoire. A later analysis computed generation probabilities with a VDJ recombination model fitted to out-of-frame rearrangements, and checked the results against IGoR. Hypergeometric tests were used in a later analysis to score TCR-TCR, TCR-HLA and TCR-CMV co-occurrence, with a repertoire-size bias correction applied to the TCR pairs. To estimate false discovery rates, a later analysis permuted the HLA or CMV assignments 20 times. In a later analysis, co-occurring TCRs were grouped using DBSCAN, and TCRdist sequence similarity was added for clustering within HLA-allele-positive subsets. For co-occurrence clustering, repertoires with fewer than 30,000 or more than 120,000 public chains were excluded, along with roughly five repertoires with anomalous nucleotide sharing. TCRdb retrieved this table from immuneACCESS and kept in-frame rearrangements only. Not all clones are present; in checked studies, unresolved V genes account for under half, and no reason is known for the remainder. Clonal size and the V and J genes are those of that table, whereas D and trimming came from the DNA. The table of this sample itemizes just under 65,000 clones. Roughly 15% of the sample goes to the ten largest clones.

Concerning this clone: The antigen this receptor binds is unknown.

Study-level results and caveats: Across donors, most TCR sequences were observed very rarely, whereas some public TCRs were present in many individuals. In this cohort, only TCR beta chains were sequenced, and detectable features were limited by the absence of alpha or paired-chain data. Because counts were too low, fewer than 20 rarely observed V segments, including chromosome 9 orphons, were excluded from the earlier analysis of a few hundred of the donors. A further reported finding was that TCR beta sequences accurately predicted the HLA-A and HLA-B alleles for most subjects in the first cohort. The 87-base-pair reads could not distinguish some IMGT-functional V segments, including TRBV6-2 and TRBV6-3, so those segments were excluded. An earlier analysis of roughly 570 of the donors showed that most TCR beta V segments appeared in productive rearrangements either about 87% or about 30% of the time, which broadly matched IMGT annotations. According to the authors, the approach could potentially be generalized to other disease states and immunological phenotypes. In vitro tests confirmed that a few of the cytomegalovirus-associated TCR beta chains recognize cytomegalovirus antigens. Because HLA typing was unavailable for some donors at each locus, only the typed subset was used in association tests. Correlated functional status among segregating V segments might reflect linkage disequilibrium, but an unknown experimental factor could not be ruled out. According to a later genetic analysis, donors in an Asian-associated ancestry cluster had fewer N-insertions in productive TCRs than the roughly 660-donor mean. Sequencing depth was assumed to be roughly uniform across donors in the presence/absence analyses, though that assumption may not hold. In a later analysis, 15,000 to 20,000 TCR beta sequences were associated with specific HLA alleles at a false discovery rate of 0.05. The study listed 150 to 200 TCR beta chains as associated with cytomegalovirus. The classifier was reported to diagnose cytomegalovirus status with high specificity and sensitivity in both the original and validation cohorts. Several of the top co-occurrence clusters appeared to be linked to parvovirus B19, influenza, CMV and Epstein-Barr virus, according to a later analysis. When HLA alleles, especially DR and DQ, strongly co-occurred, attributing TCR associations to individual alleles was difficult. For the cohort, immune exposure information was limited to CMV serostatus. A group of highly shared sequence variants was considered likely to be a technical artifact of the sequencing pipeline. In a later analysis, TCR association rates were found to vary across HLA loci, with the most associated TCRs seen for DRB1 alleles and the fewest for HLA-C alleles. Most CMV-associated TCR beta chains appeared to be HLA-restricted in a later analysis, and the HLA associations seemed to be driven largely by CMV exposure. Compared with equally common non-associated chains, HLA-associated TCR beta chains in a later analysis were more clonally expanded and had lower generation probabilities. In a later genetic analysis, a missense DCLRE1C variant was associated with V-gene and J-gene trimming of TCR beta chains, and the association was replicated in an independent cohort.

The cohort was made up of 500 to 850 healthy bone marrow donors. All cohort members were sampled while nominally healthy, although unrecorded immune exposures were likely present. The donor was CMV seronegative and belonged to the group of 352 seronegative cohort members. A peripheral blood sample was collected from each donor, and TCR beta sequencing was performed on peripheral blood mononuclear cells. Genomic DNA extraction from the blood cell samples was performed with the Qiagen DNeasy Blood Extraction Kit. Trimming removed 8 bases from V and 1 base from J, leaving 14 bases between the germline ends. The germline V gene gives CDR1 as KGHSH and CDR2 as LQKENI. The CDR3 measures 14 amino acids from cysteine to phenylalanine. Just CDR3 DNA is preserved here, 42 bases in frame from base 1.

Sequencing was done on a sample of PBMCs. The rearrangement joined TRBV18 to TRBJ1-2; D gene: possibly TRBD1, on 6 matching bases. This clonotype was sampled from a boy between 10 and 17 years old in good health and CMV-seronegative. The DNA sequence is as follows: TGTGCCAGCAGACTGACGGACAGTAACTATGGCTACACCTTC. Translated, it reads CASRLTDSNYGYTF.